These 18 T cell receptor beta chains share one sample of origin, sequenced in a study of T-cell memory formation after mild COVID-19. TCRdb re-derived calls from the 5' RACE reads in MiXCR, one entry per CDR3 protein. The sample lists 400,000 to 550,000 distinct CDR3 sequences; around 27% were seen once. The sample consisted of PBMCs or a T cell subset sorted from them (not recorded which). The receptors come from an adult woman who had mild COVID-19 (a few samples of this study predate the infection). Cell type and time point are not known.

This chain links TRBV27 with TRBJ2-3; D remains unclear. In germline, CDR1 is MNHEY, CDR2 SMNVEV (reference sequence). The CDR3 consists of 16 residues. V lost 0 bases, J lost 1 base, and 11 bases lay in between. CDR3 bases: TGTGCCAGCAGTTTATCGTACCGCGCAGGCACAGATACGCAGTATTTT. This encodes CASSLSYRAGTDTQYF.

This clonotype appeared a few times. The chain couples TRBV9 to TRBJ2-7; 7 bases map to TRBD2. The trim removed 2 bases at V and 0 bases at J, leaving 8 bases unmatched. Per germline, CDR1 SGDLS and CDR2 YYNGEE. This CDR3 has 16 residues. As DNA, the CDR3 is TGTGCCAGCAGCGTGCCTAGCGGTAAAAGCTCCTACGAGCAGTACTTC. Its protein is CASSVPSGKSSYEQYF.

The chain has TRBV11-2 and TRBJ2-7; 9 bases are shared with TRBD1. Looked up from germline, CDR1 is SGHAT and CDR2 is FQNNGV. J lost 4 bases, V lost 3 bases, and 4 bases had no gene match. The CDR3 sequence is 14 residues long. The chain's CDR3 is CASSLNRGQYEQYF. The CDR3 DNA is TGTGCCAGCAGCTTGAACAGGGGGCAATACGAGCAGTACTTC.

The chain employs TRBV6-4 and TRBJ2-3, with 11 bases aligning to TRBD2. The CDR3 has 16 residues. The V gene's germline CDR1 is MRHNA and CDR2 SNTAGT. CDR3: CAPNGGLAGSTDTQYF. CDR3 nucleotide sequence: TGTGCTCCCAACGGTGGACTAGCGGGTAGCACAGATACGCAGTATTTT.

This chain connects TRBV29-1 to TRBJ1-2, with D unresolved. This CDR3 is 15 amino acids long. V was trimmed by 6 bases and J by 1 base, leaving 18 bases between them. Germline CDR1 SQVTM, CDR2 ANQGSEA. For the CDR3, the DNA is TGCAGCGTCGAGATCTGGACCGCCAGTAACTATGGCTACACCTTC. Translating gives CSVEIWTASNYGYTF.

The chain uses TRBV20-1 and TRBJ2-3; the match to TRBD2 covers 13 bases. This CDR3 spans 16 amino acids. CDR1 and CDR2 from the germline V gene are DFQATT and SNEGSKA (reference sequence). J was trimmed by 3 bases and V by 5 bases; bases with no gene match: 8. CDR3 protein: CSADSLAGGPTDTQYF. DNA for the CDR3: TGCAGTGCTGACTCACTAGCGGGGGGGCCTACAGATACGCAGTATTTT.

This clonotype was seen a few times. Here the CDR3 reads CASSLTGTTSNQPQHF. CDR3 bases: TGTGCCAGCAGCTTAACCGGGACAACTAGCAATCAGCCCCAGCATTTT. V gene TRBV7-2 combines with J gene TRBJ1-5, with a weak D call TRBD1 (6 bases). Trimming removed 2 bases at V and 0 bases at J, with 11 bases between. The CDR3 sequence is 16 residues long. The germline gives CDR1 SGHTA, CDR2 FQGNSA.

This clonotype was recorded a few times. V and J are TRBV5-1 and TRBJ2-1; 8 bases agree with TRBD1. The CDR3 is 14 residues long. CDR1 and CDR2 from the germline V gene are SGHRS and YFSETQ. The V segment lost 5 bases and the J segment 1 base; nucleotides outside the gene matches: 2. This chain's CDR3 is CASSTGGSYNEQFF. CDR3 nucleotide sequence: TGCGCCAGCAGTACAGGGGGTTCCTACAATGAGCAGTTCTTC.

This clonotype was observed a handful of times. This chain joins TRBV4-2 and TRBJ1-1; TRBD1 aligns across 11 bases. This CDR3 region has 17 residues. Looked up from germline, CDR1 is LGHNA and CDR2 is YNFKEQ. The trim removed 0 bases at V and 10 bases at J, leaving 13 bases unmatched. CDR3 in amino acids: CASSQDLIGTGGLRAFF. The CDR3 region has the DNA TGTGCCAGCAGCCAAGATCTTATAGGGACAGGGGGTCTCAGAGCTTTCTTT.

The rearrangement joins TRBV29-1 to TRBJ2-5, with 9 bases that match TRBD2. CDR1 is SQVTM and CDR2 is ANQGSEA in the germline V gene. The CDR3 sequence is 14 residues long. Trimming removed 3 bases from V and 4 bases from J; junction bases left unmatched: 6. CDR3 sequence reads: CSVEGTSLGETQYF. In DNA form, the CDR3 reads TGCAGCGTTGAGGGGACTAGCCTCGGAGAGACCCAGTACTTC.

This clonotype was counted only a few times. V and J are TRBV25-1 and TRBJ2-7; TRBD2 matches 13 bases. The CDR3 covers 16 residues. V was clipped by 4 bases and J by 1 base; unmatched bases: 4. Germline V gives CDR1 MGHDK, CDR2 SYGVNS. CDR3 protein: CASSVLLAGGSYEQYF. The CDR3, as DNA: TGTGCCAGCAGTGTATTACTAGCGGGAGGGTCCTACGAGCAGTACTTC.

The chain is built from TRBV7-2 and TRBJ2-5, with D possibly matching TRBD2 (6 bases). CDR1 is SGHTA and CDR2 is FQGNSA in the germline V gene. Trimming took off 8 bases at V and 2 bases at J, with 15 bases between the two ends. This CDR3 comprises 14 residues. CDR3 region: CASSRDFLQETQYF. The CDR3 DNA is TGTGCCAGCTCCCGGGACTTCCTGCAAGAGACCCAGTACTTC. Filled out from reference TRBV7-2 and TRBJ2-5, the complete variable domain reads GAGVSQSPSNKVTEKGKDVELRCDPISGHTALYWYRQSLGQGLEFLIYFQGNSAPDKSGLPSDRFSAERTGGSVSTLTIQRTQQEDSAVYLCASSRDFLQETQYFGPGTRLLVL.

This clonotype showed up many times. This chain connects TRBV30 to TRBJ2-3; TRBD1 matches at 7 bases. V lost 0 bases, J lost 2 bases, and 2 bases stayed unmatched. This CDR3 has 14 residues. Germline-derived CDR1 and CDR2 are GTSNPN and SVGIG (reference sequence). CDR3 amino acids: CAWSVGTDTDTQYF. The DNA for the CDR3 is TGTGCCTGGAGTGTAGGGACAGACACAGATACGCAGTATTTT.

The CDR3 loop reads CASSAEPGLADQETQYF. Here the CDR3 DNA reads TGTGCCAGCAGTGCAGAACCGGGACTAGCAGATCAAGAGACCCAGTACTTC. The V and J genes are TRBV12-3 or TRBV12-4 and TRBJ2-5; 9 positions match TRBD2. The junction had 12 bases not matched to a gene; V was cut back by 5 bases and J by 2 bases. The CDR3 covers 17 residues.

The chain links TRBV27 to TRBJ1-1; 9 nucleotides agree with TRBD1. Germline trimming cut 8 bases from V and 1 base from J; bases unmatched to any gene: 5. There are 14 residues in the CDR3. The germline CDR1 and CDR2 sequences are MNHEY and SMNVEV (reference sequence). CDR3 sequence: CASSGTGSNTEAFF. CDR3 bases: TGTGCCAGCTCAGGGACAGGGTCGAACACTGAAGCTTTCTTT.

This clonotype was counted only a few times. V and J are TRBV30 and TRBJ2-7; the match to TRBD1 covers 9 bases. CDR3 length: 14 amino acids. Trimming took 4 bases from V and 5 from J; bases not matched to a gene: 9. CDR1 is GTSNPN and CDR2 is SVGIG in the germline V gene (reference sequence). The CDR3 loop reads CAWKAGTGIHEQYF. The CDR3 DNA reads TGTGCCTGGAAGGCCGGGACAGGGATCCACGAGCAGTACTTC. The full variable domain, with the rest looked up from reference TRBV30 and TRBJ2-7, is SQTIHQWPATLVQPVGSPLSLECTVEGTSNPNLYWYRQAAGRGLQLLFYSVGIGQISSEVPQNLSASRPQDRQFILSSKKLLLSDSGFYLCAWKAGTGIHEQYFGPGTRLTVT.

The chain carries TRBV20-1 and TRBJ2-3, with 7 nucleotides matching TRBD1. Germline CDR1 DFQATT, CDR2 SNEGSKA (reference sequence). This CDR3 is built from 16 residues. With 2 bases clipped from V and 3 bases from J, the junction kept 11 bases outside the gene matches. In DNA, the CDR3 is TGCAGTGCTAGAAAACCAGGGGGTGCCCGTACAGATACGCAGTATTTT. Amino acid sequence: CSARKPGGARTDTQYF.

The CDR3 spells CSASTGINYGYTF. For the CDR3, the DNA is TGCAGCGCTTCGACAGGGATTAACTATGGCTACACCTTC. The V and J genes are TRBV29-1 and TRBJ1-2; the match to TRBD1 covers 7 bases. Looked up from germline, CDR1 is SQVTM and CDR2 is ANQGSEA. The junction had 6 bases not matched to a gene; V was cut back by 7 bases and J by 1 base. The CDR3 spans 13 residues.